This T cell receptor (beta chain) was sequenced for a study of T-cell reconstitution after alpha-beta-depleted transplantation in children. Germline trimming cut 6 bases from V and 13 bases from J; bases unmatched to any gene: 8. The CDR3 runs to 11 residues. The germline V gene has CDR1 DFQATT and CDR2 SNEGSKA (reference sequence). As it was prepared, the TCRbeta library received unique molecular identifiers. TCRdb analysed the PCR reads with MiXCR anew, one entry per CDR3 protein. The repertoire holds 200,000 to 250,000 distinct CDR3 sequences, with around 9.5% as singletons. This clonotype showed up many times.

The starting material was PBMCs from the stem cell graft donor, obtained from the stem cell graft. The chain combines TRBV20-1 with TRBJ2-1; TRBD2 matches 8 bases. The TCR comes from a human donor who donated a stem cell graft to a child with acute lymphoblastic leukemia. The DNA for the CDR3 is TGCAGTGCCGTTGAGCGGGGGCCACAGTTCTTC. It encodes CSAVERGPQFF.